Following are 5 T cell receptor beta chains from one sample sequenced in a study of blood T cell repertoires in COVID-19. Only in-frame clones appear in the TCRdb table, and some are missing; sequencing was by immunoSEQ multiplex PCR. Among roughly 250,000 clones listed, around nine tenths were seen once. The sequencing sample was made of PBMCs or T cells enriched from blood (not recorded which). All receptors come from a woman aged 18-29 years who had recovered from COVID-19.

The rearrangement joins TRBV4-2 to TRBJ2-7, with 12 bases fitting TRBD2. Germline V gene lookup returns CDR1 LGHNA and CDR2 YNFKEQ. This CDR3 comprises 23 residues. Trimming took 0 bases from V and 0 from J; bases not matched to a gene: 21. In nucleotides, the CDR3 is TGTGCCAGCAGCCAAGATTTACGGGGTCGCCTACTAGCGGGAGGTGTTAGCTCCTACGAGCAGTACTTC. Translating it yields CASSQDLRGRLLAGGVSSYEQYF.

The sample holds a few counts of this clone. The chain recombines TRBV5-1 with TRBJ2-7, with D unresolved. This CDR3 is built from 15 residues. V was cut by 0 bases and J by 1 base, with 11 bases left in between. Germline V gene lookup returns CDR1 SGHRS and CDR2 YFSETQ. The CDR3 loop reads CASSLGASLSYEQYF. The CDR3 region has the DNA TGCGCCAGCAGCTTGGGCGCGAGTTTGTCCTACGAGCAGTACTTC.

The chain couples TRBV7-6 to TRBJ2-7, with a weak D call TRBD2 (6 bases). The V and J ends lost 5 bases and 3 bases respectively, with 14 bases between them. CDR1 and CDR2 from the germline V gene are SGHVS and FNYEAQ. This CDR3 is built from 14 residues. Here the CDR3 reads CASSPAEGYYEQYF. In nucleotides, the CDR3 is TGTGCCAGCAGCCCCGCGGAGGGTTACTACGAGCAGTACTTC.

V usage is TRBV7-2 and J usage is TRBJ1-2, with 7 bases that match TRBD1. J lost 8 bases, V lost 3 bases, and 12 bases had no gene match. Germline V CDR1 and CDR2: SGHTA, FQGNSA. The length of the CDR3 is 15 residues. Written as DNA, the CDR3 is TGTGCCAGCAGCTTCAAAACCCACAGGGGAATAGGCTACACCTTC. Amino acid sequence: CASSFKTHRGIGYTF.

The DNA of the CDR3 is TGTGCCAGCAGCTTCAGGGGGCTGGGCAATTCACCCCTCCACTTT. Translating gives CASSFRGLGNSPLHF. This sequence joins TRBV13 and TRBJ1-6; 8 positions agree with TRBD1. This CDR3 has 15 residues. Trimming took 3 bases from V and 7 from J; bases not matched to a gene: 5. Looked up from germline, CDR1 is PRHDT and CDR2 is FYEKMQ (reference sequence).